Sequencing of this TCR beta chain was carried out in a study of shared clonotypes between healthy human individuals. Overall study context: Three plates each covered CD4 naive and memory; CD8 naive two, CD8 memory one.

Produced via immunoSEQ multiplex PCR; TCRdb's table is partial and in-frame only. Altogether around 1.6 million clones are present, approximately 98% being singletons, with the ten largest covering less than 0.55%. The CDR3 sequence is 14 residues long. V was clipped by 3 bases and J by 2 bases, with 10 bases between them. Germline V gene lookup returns CDR1 SEHNR and CDR2 FQNEAQ (reference sequence). The V gene is TRBV7-9, the J gene TRBJ1-1, with a possible D match to TRBD1 (5 bases). Sequencing used naive CD4+ T cells sorted from blood. Subset here: CD45RA+ positively selected. This sequence originates from a man in his thirties or forties in good health. The CDR3 loop is CASSFQGINTEAFF. The CDR3 bases are TGTGCCAGCAGCTTCCAGGGAATAAACACTGAAGCTTTCTTT. Using reference TRBV7-9 and TRBJ1-1 for the parts outside the CDR3, the full variable domain is DTGVSQNPRHKITKRGQNVTFRCDPISEHNRLYWYRQTLGQGPEFLTYFQNEAQLEKSRLLSDRFSAERPKGSFSTLEIQRTEQGDSAMYLCASSFQGINTEAFFGQGTRLTVV.